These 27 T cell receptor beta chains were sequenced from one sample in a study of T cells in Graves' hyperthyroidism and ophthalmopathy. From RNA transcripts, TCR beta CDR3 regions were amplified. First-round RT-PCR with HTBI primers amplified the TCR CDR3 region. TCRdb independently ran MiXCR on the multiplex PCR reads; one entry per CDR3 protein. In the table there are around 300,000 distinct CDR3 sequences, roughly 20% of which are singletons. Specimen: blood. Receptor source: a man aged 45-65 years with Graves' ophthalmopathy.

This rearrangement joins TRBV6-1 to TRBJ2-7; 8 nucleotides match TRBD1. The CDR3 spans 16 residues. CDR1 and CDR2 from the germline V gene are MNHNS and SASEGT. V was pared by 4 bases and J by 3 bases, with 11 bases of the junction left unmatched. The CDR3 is CASSAPGGQGVYEQYF. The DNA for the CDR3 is TGTGCCAGCAGTGCCCCCGGAGGACAGGGAGTCTACGAGCAGTACTTC.

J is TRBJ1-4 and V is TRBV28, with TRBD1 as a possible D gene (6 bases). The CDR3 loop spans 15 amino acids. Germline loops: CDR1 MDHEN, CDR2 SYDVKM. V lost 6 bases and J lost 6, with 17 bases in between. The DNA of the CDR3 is TGTGCCAGCAGCCAAACCGACAGGACGGATGAAAAACTGTTTTTT. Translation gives CASSQTDRTDEKLFF.

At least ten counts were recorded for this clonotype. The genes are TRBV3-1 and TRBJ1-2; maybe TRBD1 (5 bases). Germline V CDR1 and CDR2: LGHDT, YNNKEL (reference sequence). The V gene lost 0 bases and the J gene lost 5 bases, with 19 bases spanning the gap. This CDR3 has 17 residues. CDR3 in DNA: TGTGCCAGCAGCCAAGATAAGTATAGGGGATCAGGGTATGGCTACACCTTC. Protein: CASSQDKYRGSGYGYTF.

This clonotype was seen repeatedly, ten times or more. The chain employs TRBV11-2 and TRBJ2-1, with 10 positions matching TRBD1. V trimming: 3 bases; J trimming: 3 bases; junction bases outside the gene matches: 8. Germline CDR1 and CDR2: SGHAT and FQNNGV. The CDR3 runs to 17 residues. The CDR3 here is CASSLGQGSPNYNEQFF. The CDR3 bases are TGTGCCAGCAGCTTGGGACAGGGGTCCCCTAACTACAATGAGCAGTTCTTC.

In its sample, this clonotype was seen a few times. Here the CDR3 DNA reads TGTGCCAGCAGTTTATACGGACCGCTGAACACCGGGGAGCTGTTTTTT. Translating gives CASSLYGPLNTGELFF. The rearrangement joins TRBV5-6 to TRBJ2-2; D ambiguous. From germline, CDR1 is SGHDT and CDR2 YYEEEE. This CDR3 spans 16 amino acids. Trimming pared 5 bases from V and 1 base from J, leaving 15 bases between.

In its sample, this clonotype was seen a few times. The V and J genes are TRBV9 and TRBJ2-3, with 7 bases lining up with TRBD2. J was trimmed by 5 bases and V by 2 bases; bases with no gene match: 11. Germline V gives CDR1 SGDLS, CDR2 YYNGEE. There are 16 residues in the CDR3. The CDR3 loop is CASSVSGGSIGDTQYF. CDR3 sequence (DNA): TGTGCCAGCAGCGTTAGCGGCGGGAGTATTGGAGATACGCAGTATTTT.

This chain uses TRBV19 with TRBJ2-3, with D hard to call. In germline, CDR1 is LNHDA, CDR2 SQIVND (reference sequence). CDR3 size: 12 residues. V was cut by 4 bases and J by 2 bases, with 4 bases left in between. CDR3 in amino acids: CASSRYTDTQYF. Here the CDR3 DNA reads TGTGCCAGTAGTAGGTACACAGATACGCAGTATTTT. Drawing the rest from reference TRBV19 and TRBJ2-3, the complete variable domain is DGGITQSPKYLFRKEGQNVTLSCEQNLNHDAMYWYRQDPGQGLRLIYYSQIVNDFQKGDIAEGYSVSREKKESFPLTVTSAQKNPTAFYLCASSRYTDTQYFGPGTRLTVL.

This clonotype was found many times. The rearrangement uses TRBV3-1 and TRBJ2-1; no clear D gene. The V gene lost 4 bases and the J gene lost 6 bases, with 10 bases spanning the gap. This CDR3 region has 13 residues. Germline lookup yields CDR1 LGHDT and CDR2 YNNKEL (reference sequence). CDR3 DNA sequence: TGTGCCAGCAGCCCGCTAGGACCCAATGAGCAGTTCTTC. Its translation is CASSPLGPNEQFF.

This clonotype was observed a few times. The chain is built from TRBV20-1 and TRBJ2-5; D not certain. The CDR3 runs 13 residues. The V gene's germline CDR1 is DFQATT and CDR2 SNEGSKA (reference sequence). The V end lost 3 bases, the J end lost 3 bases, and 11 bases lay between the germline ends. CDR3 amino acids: CSASGFEEETQYF. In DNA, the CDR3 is TGCAGTGCTAGTGGGTTCGAAGAAGAGACCCAGTACTTC.

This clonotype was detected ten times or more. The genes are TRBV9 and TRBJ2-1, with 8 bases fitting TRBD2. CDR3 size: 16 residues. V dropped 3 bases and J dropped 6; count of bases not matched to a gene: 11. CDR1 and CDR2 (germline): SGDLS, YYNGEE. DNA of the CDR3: TGTGCCAGCAGCGAAGGAGCGGGAGATAAGGCCAATGAGCAGTTCTTC. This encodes CASSEGAGDKANEQFF.

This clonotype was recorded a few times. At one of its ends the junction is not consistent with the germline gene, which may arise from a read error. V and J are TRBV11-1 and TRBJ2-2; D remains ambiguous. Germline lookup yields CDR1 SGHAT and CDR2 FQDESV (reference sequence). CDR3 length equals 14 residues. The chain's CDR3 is CASRLGPNTGELFF. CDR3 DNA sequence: TGTGCCAGCAGGTTAGGGCCCAACACCGGGGAGCTGTTTTTT.

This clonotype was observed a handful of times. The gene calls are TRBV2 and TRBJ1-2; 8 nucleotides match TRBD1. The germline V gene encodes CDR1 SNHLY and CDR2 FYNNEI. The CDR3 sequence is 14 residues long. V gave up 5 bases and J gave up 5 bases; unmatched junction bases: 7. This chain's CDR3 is CASSPQGAGYGYTF. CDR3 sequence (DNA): TGTGCCAGCAGTCCCCAGGGGGCCGGGTATGGCTACACCTTC.

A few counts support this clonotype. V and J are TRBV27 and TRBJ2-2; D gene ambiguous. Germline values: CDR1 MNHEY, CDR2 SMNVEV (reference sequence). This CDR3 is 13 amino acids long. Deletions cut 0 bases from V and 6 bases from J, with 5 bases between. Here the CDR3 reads CASSLSGPGELFF. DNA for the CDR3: TGTGCCAGCAGTTTATCTGGTCCCGGGGAGCTGTTTTTT.

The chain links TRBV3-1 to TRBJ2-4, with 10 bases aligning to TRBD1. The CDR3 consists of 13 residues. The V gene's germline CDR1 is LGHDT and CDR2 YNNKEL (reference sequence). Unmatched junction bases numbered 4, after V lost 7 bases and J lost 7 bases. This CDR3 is CASTWGQGNIQYF. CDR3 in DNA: TGTGCCAGCACCTGGGGACAGGGGAACATTCAGTACTTC. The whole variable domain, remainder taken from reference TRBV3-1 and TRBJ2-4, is DTAVSQTPKYLVTQMGNDKSIKCEQNLGHDTMYWYKQDSKKFLKIMFSYNNKELIINETVPNRFSPKSPDKAHLNLHINSLELGDSAVYFCASTWGQGNIQYFGAGTRLSVL.

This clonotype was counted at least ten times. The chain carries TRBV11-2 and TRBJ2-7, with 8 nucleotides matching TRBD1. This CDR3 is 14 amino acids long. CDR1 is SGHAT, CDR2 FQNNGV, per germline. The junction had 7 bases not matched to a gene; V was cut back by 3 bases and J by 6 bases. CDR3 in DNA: TGTGCCAGCAGCTTTGGGCAGGGGGCTTTCGAGCAGTACTTC. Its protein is CASSFGQGAFEQYF.

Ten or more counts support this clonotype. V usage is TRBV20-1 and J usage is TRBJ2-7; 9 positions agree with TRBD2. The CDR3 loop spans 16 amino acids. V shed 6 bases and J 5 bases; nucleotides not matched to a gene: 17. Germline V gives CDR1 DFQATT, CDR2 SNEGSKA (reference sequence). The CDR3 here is CSAQGVSSGAGDEQYF. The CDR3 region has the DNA TGCAGTGCCCAGGGGGTCTCTAGCGGGGCCGGCGACGAGCAGTACTTC.

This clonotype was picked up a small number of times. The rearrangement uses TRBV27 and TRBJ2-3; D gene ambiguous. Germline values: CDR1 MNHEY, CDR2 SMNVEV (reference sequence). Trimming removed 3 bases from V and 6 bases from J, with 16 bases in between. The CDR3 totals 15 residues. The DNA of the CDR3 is TGTGCCAGCAGTTTCAGAGCTAAAACTTCGGATACGCAGTATTTT. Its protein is CASSFRAKTSDTQYF.

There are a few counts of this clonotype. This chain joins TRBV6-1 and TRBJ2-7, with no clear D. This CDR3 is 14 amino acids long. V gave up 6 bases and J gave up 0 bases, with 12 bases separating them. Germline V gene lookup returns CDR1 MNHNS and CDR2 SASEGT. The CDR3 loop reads CASRPKAFSYEQYF. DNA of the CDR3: TGTGCCAGCAGGCCTAAAGCATTCTCCTACGAGCAGTACTTC.

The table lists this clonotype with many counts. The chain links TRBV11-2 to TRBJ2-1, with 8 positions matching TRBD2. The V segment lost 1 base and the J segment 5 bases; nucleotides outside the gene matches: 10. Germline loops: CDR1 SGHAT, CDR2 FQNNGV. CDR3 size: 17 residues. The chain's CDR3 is CASSLVGRAVLDNEQFF. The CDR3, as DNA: TGTGCCAGCAGCTTAGTCGGGAGGGCTGTGCTAGACAATGAGCAGTTCTTC.

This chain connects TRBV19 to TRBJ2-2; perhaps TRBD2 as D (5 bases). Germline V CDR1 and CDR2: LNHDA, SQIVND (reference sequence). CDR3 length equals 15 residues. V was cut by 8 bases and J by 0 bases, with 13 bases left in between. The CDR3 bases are TGTGCCAGTTCCATAACCGGGACGAACACCGGGGAGCTGTTTTTT. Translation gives CASSITGTNTGELFF. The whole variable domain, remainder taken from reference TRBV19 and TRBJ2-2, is DGGITQSPKYLFRKEGQNVTLSCEQNLNHDAMYWYRQDPGQGLRLIYYSQIVNDFQKGDIAEGYSVSREKKESFPLTVTSAQKNPTAFYLCASSITGTNTGELFFGEGSRLTVL.

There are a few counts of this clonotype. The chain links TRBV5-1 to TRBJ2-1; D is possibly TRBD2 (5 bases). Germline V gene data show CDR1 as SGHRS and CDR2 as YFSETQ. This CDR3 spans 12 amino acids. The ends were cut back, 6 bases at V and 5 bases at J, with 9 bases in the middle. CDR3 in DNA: TGCGCCAGCACCGGGCGGGACAATGAGCAGTTCTTC. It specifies CASTGRDNEQFF.

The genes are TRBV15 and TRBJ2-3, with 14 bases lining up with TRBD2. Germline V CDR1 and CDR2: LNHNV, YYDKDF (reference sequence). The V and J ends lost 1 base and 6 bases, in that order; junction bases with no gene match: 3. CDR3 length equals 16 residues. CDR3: CATSRGLAGGSDTQYF. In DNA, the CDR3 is TGTGCCACCAGCAGAGGACTAGCGGGAGGGTCCGATACGCAGTATTTT.

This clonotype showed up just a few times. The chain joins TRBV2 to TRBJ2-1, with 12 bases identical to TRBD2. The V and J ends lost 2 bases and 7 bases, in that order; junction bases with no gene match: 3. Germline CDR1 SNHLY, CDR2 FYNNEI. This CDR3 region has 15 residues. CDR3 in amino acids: CASSELAGGWNEQFF. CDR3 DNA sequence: TGTGCCAGCAGTGAACTAGCGGGAGGGTGGAATGAGCAGTTCTTC. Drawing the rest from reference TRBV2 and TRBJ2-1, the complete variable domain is EPEVTQTPSHQVTQMGQEVILRCVPISNHLYFYWYRQILGQKVEFLVSFYNNEISEKSEIFDDQFSVERPDGSNFTLKIRSTKLEDSAMYFCASSELAGGWNEQFFGPGTRLTVL.

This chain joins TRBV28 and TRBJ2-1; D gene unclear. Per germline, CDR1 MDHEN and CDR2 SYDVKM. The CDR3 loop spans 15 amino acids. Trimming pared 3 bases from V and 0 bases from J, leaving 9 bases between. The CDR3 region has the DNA TGTGCCAGCAGTTTTCTAATGGGCTCCTACAATGAGCAGTTCTTC. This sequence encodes CASSFLMGSYNEQFF.

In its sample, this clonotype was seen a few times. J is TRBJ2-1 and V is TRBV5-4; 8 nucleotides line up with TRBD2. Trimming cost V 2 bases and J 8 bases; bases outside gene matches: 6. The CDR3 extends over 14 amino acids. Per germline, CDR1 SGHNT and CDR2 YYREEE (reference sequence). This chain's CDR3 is CASSLLNGGDEQFF. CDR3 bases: TGTGCCAGCAGCTTATTGAACGGGGGGGATGAGCAGTTCTTC.

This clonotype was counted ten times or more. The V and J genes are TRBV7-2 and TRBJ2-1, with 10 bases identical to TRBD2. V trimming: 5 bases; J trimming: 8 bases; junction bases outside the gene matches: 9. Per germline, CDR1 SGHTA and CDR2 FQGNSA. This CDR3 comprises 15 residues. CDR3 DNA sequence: TGTGCCAGCAGCCCTTCTAGCGGGAGTGCCCATGAGCAGTTCTTC. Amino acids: CASSPSSGSAHEQFF.

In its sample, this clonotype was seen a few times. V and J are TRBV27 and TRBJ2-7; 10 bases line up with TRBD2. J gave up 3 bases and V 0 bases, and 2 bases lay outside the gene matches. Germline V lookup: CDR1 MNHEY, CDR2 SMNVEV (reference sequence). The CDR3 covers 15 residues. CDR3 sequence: CASSLSPSGSYEQYF. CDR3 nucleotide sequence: TGTGCCAGCAGTTTATCCCCTAGCGGGAGCTACGAGCAGTACTTC.